These 5 T cell receptor beta chains came from one sample sequenced in a study of vaccination effects on CD4 cells after COVID-19. These receptors' antigens are unknown. Some clones are missing from TCRdb's copy, which holds only in-frame ones; the method was immunoSEQ multiplex PCR. The sample has 40,000 to 50,000 clones, over 60% seen once. CD4+ T cells were isolated after 10 days of culture. All study participants received two doses of BNT162b2 or mRNA-1273 vaccine. The sequenced sample was CD4+ T cells from PBMCs cultured without peptide, obtained after COVID-19 vaccination. These receptor sequences come from a human donor who received a COVID-19 vaccine.

V and J are TRBV18 and TRBJ2-5; D might be TRBD1 (5 bases). The CDR3 is 15 residues long. Germline CDR1 and CDR2: KGHSH and LQKENI. Trimming cost V 2 bases and J 5 bases, with 15 bases left between them. DNA for the CDR3: TGTGCCAGCTCACCATCCTCCAGGGTCGGGGAGACCCAGTACTTC. It codes for CASSPSSRVGETQYF.

The rearrangement uses TRBV7-8 and TRBJ2-5; no definite D call. Trimming cost V 5 bases and J 5 bases, with 15 bases left between them. The germline gives CDR1 SGHVS, CDR2 FQNEAQ. The CDR3 is 14 residues long. CDR3 region: CASSPSRARETQYF. Written as DNA, the CDR3 is TGTGCCAGCAGCCCATCCCGGGCGAGGGAGACCCAGTACTTC.

The J gene is TRBJ1-3, the V gene TRBV5-1, with D maybe TRBD1 (5 bases). CDR1 and CDR2 (germline): SGHRS, YFSETQ. V was clipped by 1 base and J by 2 bases, with 10 bases between them. The CDR3 length is 15 residues. CDR3 bases: TGCGCCAGCAGCTTGTCGACAGTCACTGGAAACACCATATATTTT. It is translated as CASSLSTVTGNTIYF.

This sequence joins TRBV19 and TRBJ1-2; possibly TRBD1 for D (5 bases). Trimming removed 6 bases from V and 2 bases from J, with 19 bases in between. This CDR3 spans 16 amino acids. Germline CDR1 LNHDA, CDR2 SQIVND (reference sequence). As DNA, the CDR3 is TGTGCCAGTAGCCCCTCCGGGACCGAGTTAAACTATGGCTACACCTTC. Translating it yields CASSPSGTELNYGYTF.

The table lists this clone with many counts. The genes are TRBV24-1 and TRBJ2-1, with D unresolved. CDR1 KGHDR and CDR2 SFDVKD come from the germline V gene. Trimming cost V 5 bases and J 12 bases, with 28 bases left between them. CDR3 length equals 17 residues. The CDR3 nucleotides are TGTGCCACCAGTGTTTCCCCCTATCGTTTCCCCTCCGAAGGGCAGTTCTTC. It translates to CATSVSPYRFPSEGQFF.